This T cell receptor beta chain was identified in a study of shared clonotypes between healthy human individuals. Study-wide context: The study used three CD4 naive, three CD4 memory, two CD8 naive and one CD8 memory plate per donor. The study's findings and limits: A small donor pool kept down the genetic and exposure-history diversity that was represented.

Measured with immunoSEQ multiplex PCR; TCRdb has only the in-frame clones, and not every one. Here the sample spans about 2.1 million clones, 85% to 95% being singletons. Selected positively for CCR7 and CD45RO-negative, naive CD8 cells excluded terminally differentiated effector memory CD45RA+ cells. Healthy HIV-negative adults without recent acute infections or vaccinations served as donors. Notes on this clone: Antigen: not known.

The V end lost 3 bases, the J end lost 6 bases, and 20 bases lay between the germline ends. Germline values: CDR1 MNHNY, CDR2 SVGAGI (reference sequence). There are 16 residues in the CDR3. The sample was naive CD8+ T cells from PBMCs. The chain combines TRBV6-6 with TRBJ1-2, with a weak D call TRBD1 (6 bases). This TCR came from a man younger than 30 in good health. Some clones in this sample may be carry-over from other donors' samples. The DNA for the CDR3 is TGTGCCAGCAGTTATCAATTGACAGGAGGGTATGATGGCTACACCTTC. This translates into CASSYQLTGGYDGYTF.